This is a list of T cell receptor beta chains from one sample in a study of a mutant IDH1 vaccine in newly diagnosed glioma. The antigens for these receptors are not known. Clones were sequenced by immunoSEQ multiplex PCR, and TCRdb holds only the in-frame ones, with some missing. The repertoire holds under 50,000 clones, with more than 75% as singletons. The sequenced sample was PBMCs, obtained from a glioma patient whose treatment included an IDH1 peptide vaccine. The receptors stem from a woman between 40 and 50 years old with glioma. CDR3s include the opening cysteine and the closing phenylalanine or tryptophan. D genes are given only for firm matches. Size is stated for part of the rows, as once, few or many counts, or as a class when the clone is expanded.

j_call v_call clone_size d_call cdr3_length cdr3_aa cdr3_nt
TRBJ2-1 TRBV7-9 few NA 16 CASSLDPLRNYNEQFF TGTGCCAGCAGCTTAGATCCCCTCCGCAACTACAATGAGCAGTTCTTC
TRBJ2-7 TRBV6-5 NA NA 13 CASRLTVNYEQYF TGTGCCAGCAGGTTAACAGTTAACTACGAGCAGTACTTC
TRBJ1-1 TRBV29-1 few TRBD1 13 CSVIKGADTEAFF TGCAGCGTTATTAAGGGGGCGGACACTGAAGCTTTCTTT
TRBJ2-7 TRBV18 NA TRBD2 15 CASSQTSGESYEQYF TGTGCCAGCTCCCAAACTAGCGGGGAATCCTACGAGCAGTACTTC
TRBJ1-3 TRBV2 NA TRBD1 15 CASSRQGPPGNTIYF TGTGCCAGCAGCCGACAGGGCCCTCCGGGAAACACCATATATTTT
TRBJ1-1 TRBV5-4 once TRBD1 18 CASSVLGQGRVWNTEAFF TGTGCCAGCAGCGTTCTGGGACAGGGGAGGGTGTGGAACACTGAAGCTTTCTTT
TRBJ1-6 TRBV4-3 NA NA 15 CASSQEFKGHSPLHF TGCGCCAGCAGCCAAGAGTTTAAGGGTCACTCACCCCTCCACTTT
TRBJ1-1 TRBV6-5 NA TRBD1 16 CASSYASRQGAARAFF TGTGCCAGCAGTTACGCATCCCGACAGGGGGCCGCGAGAGCTTTCTTT
TRBJ1-1 TRBV9 NA NA 13 CASSARGLGEAFF TGTGCCAGCAGCGCCAGAGGACTGGGTGAAGCTTTCTTT
TRBJ2-2 TRBV7-8 NA TRBD2 19 CASSLTSGAGGKTTGELFF TGTGCCAGCAGCCTTACGAGCGGGGCGGGCGGGAAGACCACCGGGGAGCTGTTTTTT
TRBJ2-4 TRBV29-1 few TRBD2 15 CSVGGVAGLKNIQYF TGCAGCGTCGGGGGGGTAGCGGGACTTAAAAACATTCAGTACTTC
TRBJ2-7 TRBV5-1 NA NA 11 CASRQTGEQYF TGCGCCAGCAGGCAGACGGGAGAGCAGTACTTC
TRBJ1-2 TRBV2 NA NA 13 CASSDDRNYGYTF TGTGCCAGCAGTGACGATAGAAACTATGGCTACACCTTC
TRBJ2-6 TRBV4-3 NA NA 16 CASSQDGHSGANVLTF TGCGCCAGCAGCCAAGACGGCCACTCTGGGGCCAACGTCCTGACTTTC
TRBJ2-3 TRBV6-1 NA NA 12 CASNRVTDTQYF TGTGCCAGCAATAGAGTCACAGATACGCAGTATTTT
TRBJ1-5 TRBV28 NA NA 14 CASSLRGAHQPQHF TGTGCCAGCAGTTTGAGGGGGGCGCATCAGCCCCAGCATTTT
TRBJ1-6 TRBV4-1 NA NA 16 CASSQVSRGGESPLHF TGCGCCAGCAGCCAAGTGAGCCGGGGTGGGGAATCACCCCTCCACTTT
TRBJ2-1 TRBV5-6 few NA 14 CASSLTNSDNEQFF TGTGCCAGCAGCTTAACGAATAGCGACAATGAGCAGTTCTTC
TRBJ1-3 TRBV7-2 NA NA 15 CASSPSSRSGNTIYF TGTGCCAGCAGCCCTAGCAGTCGCTCTGGAAACACCATATATTTT
TRBJ1-3 TRBV9 NA NA 17 CASSVDASLRTGNTIYF TGTGCCAGCAGCGTAGATGCCAGCCTGAGGACTGGAAACACCATATATTTT
TRBJ2-7 TRBV21-1 NA NA 15 CASSKVYLRTYEQYF TGTGCCAGCAGCAAAGTTTATCTAAGGACCTACGAGCAGTACTTC
TRBJ2-5 TRBV19 NA TRBD1 13 CASSGQGRETQYF TGTGCCAGTAGTGGACAGGGTCGAGAGACCCAGTACTTC
TRBJ2-2 TRBV6-5 NA NA 14 CASRLQENTGELFF TGTGCCAGCAGACTACAGGAGAACACCGGGGAGCTGTTTTTT
TRBJ2-3 TRBV6-5 few TRBD2 14 CASRIGLAPDTQYF TGTGCCAGCAGGATCGGACTAGCCCCAGATACGCAGTATTTT
TRBJ2-1 TRBV9 NA NA 15 CASSVEWGGEGEQFF TGTGCCAGCAGCGTTGAGTGGGGGGGCGAGGGTGAGCAGTTCTTC
TRBJ2-7 TRBV6-1 NA NA 12 CASSETYYEQYF TGTGCCAGCAGTGAAACATACTACGAGCAGTACTTC
TRBJ2-1 TRBV9 NA TRBD2 15 CASSVEAGGRLEQFF TGTGCCAGCAGCGTAGAAGCGGGAGGGCGTCTTGAGCAGTTCTTC
TRBJ1-1 TRBV5-4 NA NA 14 CASSPAGGFTEAFF TGTGCCAGCAGCCCGGCGGGGGGCTTCACTGAAGCTTTCTTT
TRBJ1-1 TRBV5-1 NA NA 17 CASSWISPASMNTEAFF TGCGCCAGCAGCTGGATCTCGCCGGCTTCCATGAACACTGAAGCTTTCTTT
TRBJ2-1 TRBV4-2 NA NA 16 CASSHPGTSSYNEQFF TGTGCCAGCAGCCACCCGGGGACAAGCTCCTACAATGAGCAGTTCTTC
TRBJ1-2 TRBV7-2 NA TRBD1 13 CASTTDRGYGYTF TGTGCCAGCACGACAGACAGGGGCTATGGCTACACCTTC
TRBJ2-5 TRBV9 NA NA 13 CASSVAGSETQYF TGTGCCAGCAGCGTAGCAGGGTCCGAGACCCAGTACTTC
TRBJ1-5 TRBV4-3 NA NA 15 CASSQVYWGDQPQHF TGCGCCAGCAGCCAAGTCTATTGGGGTGATCAGCCCCAGCATTTT
TRBJ2-7 TRBV6-1 NA TRBD1 14 CASSLDRSSYEQYF TGTGCCAGCAGTCTGGACAGGAGCTCCTACGAGCAGTACTTC
TRBJ1-2 TRBV14 NA NA 14 CASSQGRRSYGYTF TGTGCCAGCAGCCAAGGCAGGAGGAGCTATGGCTACACCTTC
TRBJ2-7 TRBV7-2 NA NA 16 CASSLRDPGGAYEQYF TGTGCCAGCAGCCTCCGGGACCCAGGAGGGGCCTACGAGCAGTACTTC
TRBJ2-1 TRBV4-1 NA NA 16 CASSQDWARSYNEQFF TGCGCCAGCAGCCAAGATTGGGCCCGCTCCTACAATGAGCAGTTCTTC
TRBJ1-3 TRBV4-3 NA NA 18 CASSQDSFAASSGNTIYF TGCGCCAGCAGCCAAGATAGTTTCGCAGCGAGCTCTGGAAACACCATATATTTT
TRBJ2-2 TRBV4-3 NA NA 17 CASSQRRLEGAAGELFF TGCGCCAGCAGCCAACGACGCCTCGAAGGGGCGGCCGGGGAGCTGTTTTTT
TRBJ1-1 TRBV7-2 NA NA 14 CASSLGGGGTEAFF TGTGCCAGCAGCTTAGGAGGGGGGGGCACTGAAGCTTTCTTT
TRBJ2-4 TRBV5-4 NA NA 13 CASSLAGIDIQYF TGTGCCAGCAGCTTGGCGGGGATAGACATTCAGTACTTC
TRBJ2-1 TRBV4-1 once TRBD2 17 CASSQEGGRAPYNEQFF TGCGCCAGCAGCCAAGAGGGGGGGAGGGCCCCCTACAATGAGCAGTTCTTC
TRBJ2-7 TRBV6-5 once TRBD2 15 CASSYQRDPSYEQYF TGTGCCAGCAGTTACCAGCGGGACCCCTCCTACGAGCAGTACTTC
TRBJ2-7 TRBV10-3 NA TRBD1 11 CAISGQGAEYF TGTGCCATCAGCGGACAGGGGGCCGAGTACTTC
TRBJ2-7 TRBV11-2 NA NA 14 CASSLVDSYYEQYF TGTGCCAGCAGCTTAGTGGACTCATACTACGAGCAGTACTTC
TRBJ2-7 TRBV27 NA TRBD2 16 CASSLLTSGPSYEQYF TGTGCCAGCAGTTTACTCACTAGCGGGCCCTCCTACGAGCAGTACTTC
TRBJ2-1 TRBV4-1 NA NA 16 CASSQDGVSSSNEQFF TGCGCCAGCAGCCAAGATGGGGTGTCTAGCAGCAATGAGCAGTTCTTC
TRBJ2-1 TRBV6-5 NA NA 13 CASAGTSYNEQFF TGTGCCAGCGCCGGGACTTCCTACAATGAGCAGTTCTTC
TRBJ2-7 TRBV18 NA TRBD1 16 CASSPRIGTVDYEQYF TGTGCCAGCTCACCACGGATTGGGACAGTGGACTACGAGCAGTACTTC
TRBJ1-2 TRBV4-1 NA TRBD1 15 CASSNPGQGGGGYTF TGCGCCAGCAGCAACCCCGGACAGGGGGGTGGTGGCTACACCTTC
TRBJ2-7 TRBV6-5 NA NA 11 CASTDRREQYF TGTGCCAGCACCGACAGGCGCGAGCAGTACTTC
TRBJ1-1 TRBV9 NA TRBD1 15 CASSAPTGMNTEAFF TGTGCCAGCAGCGCTCCGACAGGGATGAACACTGAAGCTTTCTTT
TRBJ1-2 TRBV18 NA NA 13 CASSPPPNYGYTF TGTGCCAGCTCACCACCGCCCAACTATGGCTACACCTTC
TRBJ2-5 TRBV5-1 NA TRBD1 16 CASSPQGVKGGETQYF TGCGCCAGCAGCCCACAGGGGGTTAAGGGAGGAGAGACCCAGTACTTC
TRBJ1-1 TRBV7-9 NA NA 13 CASSLQENTEAFF TGTGCCAGCAGCCTACAGGAGAACACTGAAGCTTTCTTT
TRBJ2-5 TRBV19 NA TRBD2 15 CASSISAGVRKTQYF TGTGCCAGTAGTATATCAGCGGGAGTAAGGAAGACCCAGTACTTC
TRBJ2-1 TRBV15 NA TRBD1 15 CATSRDQNLQGYDFF TGTGCCACCAGCAGAGATCAAAACTTACAGGGGTATGATTTCTTC
TRBJ1-2 TRBV18 NA NA 14 CASSLDGGGYGYTF TGTGCCAGCTCGCTCGATGGGGGTGGCTATGGCTACACCTTC
TRBJ1-5 TRBV5-1 NA NA 13 CASSLGRGQPQHF TGCGCCAGCAGCTTGGGCAGAGGTCAGCCCCAGCATTTT